This is a list of T cell receptor beta chains from one sample in a study of cytomegalovirus exposure and HLA in healthy donors. Assay: immunoSEQ multiplex PCR; the TCRdb copy retains only in-frame clones and omits some. This sample has over 80,000 clones; under 90% occur once, and the top ten carry approximately 3.8%. Sequencing was done on a sample of PBMCs. The receptor source for this set is a man between 45 and 60 years old in good health and CMV-seronegative. Each CDR3 is given with its conserved first and last residue. The D gene is left open where the match is weak. The size entry is marked missing in some rows and otherwise reads once, few, many or a size class.

TRBV2	few	TRBD1	TRBJ2-3	TGTGCCACCCCGAGGGGGGGGACAGGGGGCGCGACTGGCACAGATACGCAGTATTTT	CATPRGGTGGATGTDTQYF
TRBV4-2	once	NA	TRBJ2-2	TGTGCCAGCAGCCAAGAAGCGGGTACCGGGGAGCTGTTTTTT	CASSQEAGTGELFF
TRBV2	NA	TRBD2	TRBJ2-7	TGTGCCAGCAGGGAGACTAGCGGGAGGGCCCCGGTCCCCTACGAGCAGTACTTC	CASRETSGRAPVPYEQYF
TRBV28	few	NA	TRBJ1-2	TGTGCCACCCTGACAGGAGCCTTCTATGGCTACACCTTC	CATLTGAFYGYTF
TRBV5-4	NA	NA	TRBJ2-3	TGTGCCAGCAGCTCCAGGGGTTTAAGCACAGATACGCAGTATTTT	CASSSRGLSTDTQYF
TRBV28	NA	TRBD1	TRBJ2-5	TGTGCCAGCGGGACAGGGGGCGGTGAGACCCAGTACTTC	CASGTGGGETQYF
TRBV28	NA	TRBD1	TRBJ2-1	TGTGCCACCCTGTCAGGGACAGGGAACAATGAGCAGTTCTTC	CATLSGTGNNEQFF
TRBV5-1	NA	TRBD1	TRBJ1-2	TGCGCCAGCAGCCAATCACAGGGGAACAATGGCTACACCTTC	CASSQSQGNNGYTF
TRBV5-6	NA	NA	TRBJ2-7	TGTGCCAGCAGCTGGCAGGGCTACGAGCAGTACTTC	CASSWQGYEQYF
TRBV5-4	NA	NA	TRBJ2-7	TGTGCCAGCAGCTTGTCAAACAGGCCCCACGAGCAGTACTTC	CASSLSNRPHEQYF
TRBV5-1	NA	TRBD2	TRBJ2-7	TGCGCCAGCAGCTTGGCCGGGGTAGCGGGGACCTACGAGCAGTACTTC	CASSLAGVAGTYEQYF
TRBV7-3	few	TRBD1	TRBJ2-2	TGTGCCAGCAGCTCGAGACCGGGACAGGGGTCCGGGGAGCTGTTTTTT	CASSSRPGQGSGELFF
TRBV27	NA	NA	TRBJ1-1	TGTGCCAGCAGTCAGTGGCAGGGTAATACTGAAGCTTTCTTT	CASSQWQGNTEAFF
TRBV7-9	NA	NA	TRBJ2-2	TGTGCCAGCAGCTCCCCGGGTAGAAAGTTCGGGGAGCTGTTTTTT	CASSSPGRKFGELFF
TRBV2	NA	NA	TRBJ1-5	TGTGCCAGCAGTGAACGGGAAGGCAATCAGCCCCAGCATTTT	CASSEREGNQPQHF
TRBV5-5	few	TRBD1	TRBJ1-4	TGTGCCAGCAGCGAACAGGGGTTATCTAATGAAAAACTGTTTTTT	CASSEQGLSNEKLFF
TRBV2	once	NA	TRBJ1-1	TGTGCCAGCAGTGACAACCGAGCGGACGCTTTCTTT	CASSDNRADAFF
TRBV5-1	NA	NA	TRBJ2-2	TGCGCCAGCAGCGCCACTACCACCGGGGAGCTGTTTTTT	CASSATTTGELFF
TRBV7-6	once	TRBD1	TRBJ2-5	TGTGCCAGCAGCTTACTGTTCCAGGGGGAAGGTTTGGAGACCCAGTACTTC	CASSLLFQGEGLETQYF
TRBV5-4	NA	NA	TRBJ2-4	TGTGCCAGCAGCTTGTTTTCCGACATTCAGTACTTC	CASSLFSDIQYF
TRBV15	NA	TRBD1	TRBJ1-2	TGTGCCACCAGCAGAGAGGGACAGCCTAACTATGGCTACACCTTC	CATSREGQPNYGYTF
TRBV7-9	NA	TRBD2	TRBJ2-2	TGTGCCAGCAGCTTAGGTTTCTTCCGGCTAGCGGACACCGGGGAGCTGTTTTTT	CASSLGFFRLADTGELFF
TRBV5-3	NA	TRBD2	TRBJ2-1	TGTGCCAGAAGCTCCGGGACTAGCGGGTTGGAGGGCTACAATGAGCAGTTCTTC	CARSSGTSGLEGYNEQFF
TRBV5-1	NA	TRBD2	TRBJ2-5	TGCGCCAGCAGCCCCTCTAGCGGGAGGGCCGGGGAGACCCAGTACTTC	CASSPSSGRAGETQYF
TRBV30	NA	TRBD2	TRBJ2-2	TGTGCCTGGAGTGCTACTAGCGTCCCCAGGGAGCTGTTTTTT	CAWSATSVPRELFF
TRBV2	NA	NA	TRBJ2-3	TGTGCCAGCAGTGAAGGAACCAGACGGGCAGATACGCAGTATTTT	CASSEGTRRADTQYF
TRBV5-1	NA	NA	TRBJ2-3	TGCGCCAGCAGCACAGACCCCGGAACAGATACGCAGTATTTT	CASSTDPGTDTQYF
TRBV5-4	NA	TRBD2	TRBJ2-7	TGTGCCAGCAGCGAGACTAGCGGAGCAACCTACGAGCAGTACTTC	CASSETSGATYEQYF
TRBV13	NA	TRBD1	TRBJ2-7	TGTGCCAGCAGCTTAGGGGGACAGAGCTACGAGCAGTACTTC	CASSLGGQSYEQYF
TRBV6-4	NA	TRBD2	TRBJ2-7	TGTGCCAGCAAAGACCCTAGCGGGAGACGGGGCTACGAGCAGTACTTC	CASKDPSGRRGYEQYF
TRBV29-1	NA	NA	TRBJ2-3	TGCAGCGCTTTCACAGATACGCAGTATTTT	CSAFTDTQYF
TRBV27	NA	TRBD2	TRBJ2-1	TGTGCCAGCAGTTCCCAACCTGGCGGGAGGGCCAGTGAGCAGTTCTTC	CASSSQPGGRASEQFF
TRBV27	NA	NA	TRBJ2-7	TGTGCCAGCACATCTACCGGGACCCCCAGGGGCTCCTACGAGCAGTACTTC	CASTSTGTPRGSYEQYF
TRBV5-1	NA	TRBD1	TRBJ2-3	TGCGCCAGCAGCGCCGGGACAGGGGGCACAGATACGCAGTATTTT	CASSAGTGGTDTQYF
TRBV5-8	once	TRBD1	TRBJ2-1	TGTGCCAGCGGGGGAGGGACAGGGGGTATAAATGAGCAGTTCTTC	CASGGGTGGINEQFF
TRBV14	once	NA	TRBJ1-2	TGTGCCAGCAGCCAGATCAACAGGGATGGCTACACCTTC	CASSQINRDGYTF
TRBV9	NA	NA	TRBJ1-1	TGTGCCAGCAGCGCTAGAGCCTACCCCTCGAACACTGAAGCTTTCTTT	CASSARAYPSNTEAFF